The 13 T cell receptor beta chains presented below share a single source sample, sequenced in a study of identical twins. TCRdb reprocessed the 5' RACE reads via MiXCR and lists one record per CDR3 protein. The sample has approximately 230,000 distinct CDR3 sequences, over 5% seen once. These sequences were also reported in another study, on T cells expressing NK-cell markers.

The sample consisted of CD8+ T cells sorted from blood. These receptors were taken from a woman under 30 in good health.

To note about this clonotype: A much larger clone differs from this one at a single base, so this may be a read error. The chain combines TRBV27 with TRBJ1-1; D is unclear. V lost 4 bases, J lost 7 bases, and 7 bases lay in between. CDR3 length: 11 residues. Germline V gene lookup returns CDR1 MNHEY and CDR2 SMNVEV (reference sequence). This chain's CDR3 is CASSSGFEAFF. The CDR3 DNA follows: TGTGCCAGCAGTTCGGGTTTTGAAGCTTTCTTT.

This clonotype appeared a few times. The rearrangement joins TRBV6-6 to TRBJ2-7; D ambiguous. CDR1 is MNHNY and CDR2 is SVGAGI in the germline V gene (reference sequence). The length of the CDR3 is 13 residues. V was trimmed by 7 bases and J by 6 bases, leaving 16 bases between them. DNA for the CDR3: TGTGCCAGCAATTTGTTAATGTCGGGCGAGCAGTACTTC. It yields the protein CASNLLMSGEQYF.

This clonotype was recorded many times. The chain carries TRBV7-2 and TRBJ2-5; 9 nucleotides align to TRBD2. There are 16 residues in the CDR3. V shed 1 base, J shed 4 bases, and the junction held 7 bases outside the gene matches. Germline V gives CDR1 SGHTA, CDR2 FQGNSA. The CDR3 bases are TGTGCCAGCAGCTTAGGCCCGGGACTAGCTCGAGAGACCCAGTACTTC. Amino acid sequence: CASSLGPGLARETQYF. The full variable domain, in which reference TRBV7-2 and TRBJ2-5 provide the parts outside the CDR3, is GAGVSQSPSNKVTEKGKDVELRCDPISGHTALYWYRQSLGQGLEFLIYFQGNSAPDKSGLPSDRFSAERTGGSVSTLTIQRTQQEDSAVYLCASSLGPGLARETQYFGPGTRLLVL.

Many counts were recorded for this clonotype. The genes are TRBV9 and TRBJ1-1; D unresolved. This CDR3 is built from 13 residues. Between the trimmed V and J ends, which lost 7 bases and 2 bases, there was a span of 12 bases. The germline V gene has CDR1 SGDLS and CDR2 YYNGEE. Written as DNA, the CDR3 is TGTGCCAGCTCAGACGGCCTTAACACTGAAGCTTTCTTT. Translated, it gives CASSDGLNTEAFF.

This clonotype has at least ten counts. V gene TRBV7-8 combines with J gene TRBJ2-7; D remains ambiguous. Trimming took 5 bases from V and 2 from J, leaving 13 bases between them. Germline CDR1 and CDR2: SGHVS and FQNEAQ. This CDR3 region has 14 residues. The CDR3 protein is CASSPPDVAYEQYF. CDR3 DNA sequence: TGTGCCAGCAGCCCCCCGGACGTGGCCTACGAGCAGTACTTC.

This clonotype was counted between two and nine times. This sequence joins TRBV7-9 and TRBJ1-1; the D is unclear. CDR3 length equals 13 residues. Germline V lookup: CDR1 SEHNR, CDR2 FQNEAQ (reference sequence). Deletions cut 4 bases from V and 11 bases from J, with 17 bases between. The CDR3 spells CASSYGPNWEAFF. As DNA, the CDR3 is TGTGCCAGCAGCTATGGACCAAACTGGGAGGCTTTCTTT.

The chain employs TRBV13 and TRBJ2-7; D not resolved. Germline loops: CDR1 PRHDT, CDR2 FYEKMQ (reference sequence). This CDR3 has 14 amino acids. V was shortened by 5 bases and J by 1 base, with 12 bases between the two germline ends. CDR3 nucleotide sequence: TGTGCCAGCAGCCACCCCTCGGATTCCTACGAGCAGTACTTC. Translation gives CASSHPSDSYEQYF.

CDR3 sequence (DNA): TGTGCCAGCACGGAGGGACCTGAAAAACGAGAGACCCAGTACTTC. This codes for CASTEGPEKRETQYF. The gene calls are TRBV25-1 and TRBJ2-5; weak D call: TRBD2 (6 bases). The CDR3 is made up of 15 amino acids. The V gene lost 7 bases and the J gene lost 4 bases, with 19 bases spanning the gap. Germline CDR1 and CDR2: MGHDK and SYGVNS. Using reference TRBV25-1 and TRBJ2-5 for the parts outside the CDR3, the full variable domain is EADIYQTPRYLVIGTGKKITLECSQTMGHDKMYWYQQDPGMELHLIHYSYGVNSTEKGDLSSESTVSRIRTEHFPLTLESARPSHTSQYLCASTEGPEKRETQYFGPGTRLLVL.

This clonotype showed up many times. The chain links TRBV27 to TRBJ2-1; TRBD2 aligns across 9 bases. Germline V gene lookup returns CDR1 MNHEY and CDR2 SMNVEV (reference sequence). CDR3 length: 15 residues. The V and J ends lost 2 bases and 7 bases, in that order; junction bases with no gene match: 6. CDR3 protein: CASSLAGGPLNEQFF. In DNA, the CDR3 is TGTGCCAGCAGTTTAGCGGGAGGGCCGCTGAATGAGCAGTTCTTC.

This clonotype was seen only a few times. The rearrangement joins TRBV6-5 to TRBJ1-1; D remains unclear. In germline, CDR1 is MNHEY, CDR2 SVGAGI. Trimming cost V 6 bases and J 10 bases, with 12 bases left between them. The CDR3 has 11 amino acids. This chain's CDR3 is CASRAIEGAFF. As DNA, the CDR3 is TGTGCCAGCAGGGCCATCGAGGGAGCTTTCTTT.

Regarding this clonotype: Just one base apart from a much larger clone, this may be a read error. The V and J genes are TRBV12-3 or TRBV12-4 and TRBJ2-5; the D is unclear. The CDR3 consists of 13 residues. V was clipped by 5 bases and J by 8 bases, with 15 bases between them. CDR3 residues: CASSASGLDTQYF. The CDR3 DNA is TGTGCCAGCAGTGCCTCGGGCCTAGATACCCAGTACTTC.

This clonotype has at least ten counts. The J gene is TRBJ2-7, the V gene TRBV14; D not resolved. This CDR3 contains 16 residues. Germline V gene lookup returns CDR1 SGHDN and CDR2 FVKESK. Between the trimmed V and J ends, which lost 0 bases and 5 bases, there was a span of 17 bases. The CDR3 DNA is TGTGCCAGCAGCCAAGATTTTGGGTTCCTGTCCCACGAGCAGTACTTC. As protein: CASSQDFGFLSHEQYF.

This clonotype occurred a few times. The V and J genes are TRBV27 and TRBJ2-2; tentatively, D is TRBD1 (6 bases). The germline V gene encodes CDR1 MNHEY and CDR2 SMNVEV (reference sequence). V was cut by 8 bases and J by 0 bases, with 13 bases left in between. The CDR3 is 15 amino acids. This CDR3 reads CASSIRTANTGELFF. DNA of the CDR3: TGTGCCAGCTCTATAAGGACAGCGAACACCGGGGAGCTGTTTTTT.